This TCR beta chain was obtained from a study of blood T cell repertoires in COVID-19. Study information: Samples representing acute and convalescent COVID-19 were sourced from the United States, Italy and Spain. PBMCs, B-cell-depleted T cells, or T cells were the source of the cDNA or gDNA that made up the material.

Authors' methods: Estimated nucleated cell counts came from reference gene primer amplification. This table comes from immunoSEQ multiplex PCR, and its TCRdb copy is limited to in-frame clones, with some not included. That table supplies the V and J calls and clone size; D and trimming were determined from the DNA. The data contain about 120,000 clones, 85% of them seen just once; the ten biggest clones take up 3.9%. The CDR3 spans 17 residues. The ends were cut back, 0 bases at V and 2 bases at J, with 14 bases in the middle. Germline V CDR1 and CDR2: SGHRS, YFSETQ. The J gene is TRBJ1-4, the V gene TRBV5-1; the D gene is possibly TRBD1 (6 bases). Sequencing was carried out using peripheral blood. The receptor was isolated from a man aged 60 to 69 with acute or convalescent COVID-19. DNA for the CDR3: TGCGCCAGCAGCTTGGGAATAGGGGGAACGACTAATGAAAAACTGTTTTTT. Its translation: CASSLGIGGTTNEKLFF.